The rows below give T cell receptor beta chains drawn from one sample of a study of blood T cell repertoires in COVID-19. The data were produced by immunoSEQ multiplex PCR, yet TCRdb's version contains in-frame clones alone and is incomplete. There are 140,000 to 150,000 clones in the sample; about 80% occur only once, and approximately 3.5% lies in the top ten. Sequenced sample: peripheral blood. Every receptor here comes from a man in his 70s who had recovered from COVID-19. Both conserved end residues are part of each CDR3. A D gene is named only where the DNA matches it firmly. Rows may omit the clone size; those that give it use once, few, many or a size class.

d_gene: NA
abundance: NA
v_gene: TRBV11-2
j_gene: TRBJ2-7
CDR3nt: TGTGCCAGCAGCTCCCCGAGCTCCTACGAGCAGTACTTC
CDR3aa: CASSSPSSYEQYF

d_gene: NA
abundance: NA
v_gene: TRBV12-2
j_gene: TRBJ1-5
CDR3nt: TGTGCAAGTCGCTTAGGGCCAGTGGGGGGGCTGGTCAATCAGCCCCAGCATTTT
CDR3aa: CASRLGPVGGLVNQPQHF

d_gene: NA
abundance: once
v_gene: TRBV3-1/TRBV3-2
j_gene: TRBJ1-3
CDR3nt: TGTGCCAGCAGCGGACACTTTGCTGGAAACACCATATATTTT
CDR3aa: CASSGHFAGNTIYF

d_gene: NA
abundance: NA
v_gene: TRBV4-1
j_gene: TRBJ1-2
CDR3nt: TGCGCCAGCAGCCCATATTCGACGGGTTATGGCTACACCTTC
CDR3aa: CASSPYSTGYGYTF

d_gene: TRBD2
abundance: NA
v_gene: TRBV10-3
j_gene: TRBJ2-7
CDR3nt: TGTGCCATCAGCCTTAGCGGGAGGGCCGACGAGCAGTACTTC
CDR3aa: CAISLSGRADEQYF

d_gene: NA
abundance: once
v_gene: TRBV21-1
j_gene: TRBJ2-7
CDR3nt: TGTGCCAGCAGCAAAAAGACGGGGACAAATGAGTCCTACGAGCAGTACTTC
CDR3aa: CASSKKTGTNESYEQYF

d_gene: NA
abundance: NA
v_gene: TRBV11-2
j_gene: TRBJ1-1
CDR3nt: TGTGCCAGCAGCTTAGAGGGGTTGCGAGGGTGGGGAGCTTTCTTT
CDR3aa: CASSLEGLRGWGAFF

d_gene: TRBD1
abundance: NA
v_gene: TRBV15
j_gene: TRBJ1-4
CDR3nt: TGTGCCACCAGCAGAGTCTACAGGGGGAGAAAGACTAATGAAAAACTGTTTTTT
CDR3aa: CATSRVYRGRKTNEKLFF

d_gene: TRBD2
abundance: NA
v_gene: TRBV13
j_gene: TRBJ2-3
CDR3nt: TGTGCCAGCAGCCACAAAAGACTAGCGGGAGCGACAGATACGCAGTATTTT
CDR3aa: CASSHKRLAGATDTQYF

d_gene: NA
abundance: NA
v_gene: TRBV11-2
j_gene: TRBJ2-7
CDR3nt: TGTGCCAGCAGCTTCGGACATGGCTACGAGCAGTACTTC
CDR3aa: CASSFGHGYEQYF

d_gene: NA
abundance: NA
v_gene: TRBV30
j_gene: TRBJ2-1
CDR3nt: TGTGCCTGGAGTATTCTAGCGCACAATGAGCAGTTCTTC
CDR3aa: CAWSILAHNEQFF

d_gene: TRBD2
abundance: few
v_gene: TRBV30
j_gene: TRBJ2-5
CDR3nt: TGTGCCTGGAGGCCGGGACTAGCGGGAGTTGGGACCCAGTACTTC
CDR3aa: CAWRPGLAGVGTQYF

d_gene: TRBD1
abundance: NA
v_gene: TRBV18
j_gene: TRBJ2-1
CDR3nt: TGTGCCAGCGCAGGACAGGGGGGTAATGAGCAGTTCTTC
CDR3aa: CASAGQGGNEQFF

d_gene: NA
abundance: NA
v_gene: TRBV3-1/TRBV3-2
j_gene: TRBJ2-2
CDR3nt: TGTGCCAGCAGCCACCTAGCGAACACCGGGGAGCTGTTTTTT
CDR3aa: CASSHLANTGELFF

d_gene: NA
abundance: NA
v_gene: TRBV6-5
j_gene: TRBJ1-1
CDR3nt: TGTGCCAGCAGTACCTCCGGGATGGAAGCTTTCTTT
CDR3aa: CASSTSGMEAFF

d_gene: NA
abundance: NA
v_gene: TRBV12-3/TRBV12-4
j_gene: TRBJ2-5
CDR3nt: TGTGCCAGCAGTGGAACAGGGAGAAGGGACTTC
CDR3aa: CASSGTGRRDF

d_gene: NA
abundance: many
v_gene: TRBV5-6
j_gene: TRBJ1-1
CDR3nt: TGTGCCAGCAGCTCGCCCCAGGGAACGGGTGAAGCTTTCTTT
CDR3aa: CASSSPQGTGEAFF